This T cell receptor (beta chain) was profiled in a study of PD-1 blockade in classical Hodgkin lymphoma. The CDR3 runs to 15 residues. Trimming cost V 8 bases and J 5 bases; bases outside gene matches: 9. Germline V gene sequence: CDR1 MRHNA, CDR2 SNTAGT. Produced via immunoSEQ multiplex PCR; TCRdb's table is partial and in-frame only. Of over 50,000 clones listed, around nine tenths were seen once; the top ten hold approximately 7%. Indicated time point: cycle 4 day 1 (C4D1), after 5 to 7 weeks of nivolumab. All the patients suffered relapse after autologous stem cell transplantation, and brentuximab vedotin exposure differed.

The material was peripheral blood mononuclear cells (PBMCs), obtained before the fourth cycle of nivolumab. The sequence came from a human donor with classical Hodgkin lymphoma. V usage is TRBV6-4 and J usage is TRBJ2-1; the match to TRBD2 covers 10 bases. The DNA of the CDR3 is TGTGCCAGCTTTCCGAGACTAGCGGGTCACAATGAGCAGTTCTTC. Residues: CASFPRLAGHNEQFF.